This TCR beta chain was sequenced during a study of regulatory T cells in long-lasting Graves disease (TCRdb year 2021). Describing the broader study: Persistent Graves' disease was defined as persistently positive TSH receptor autoantibodies together with antithyroid drug treatment for over 5 years. Persistent Graves' disease patients were compared with newly diagnosed Graves' disease patients by peripheral blood TCR sequencing and RNA sequencing. The study was registered as a clinical trial and conducted in China. A total of around 33 samples underwent TCR sequencing, from roughly 13 patients with persistent Graves' disease and around 20 patients with newly diagnosed Graves' disease. In the clinical cohort, patients with persistent Graves' disease had used antithyroid drugs for an average of roughly 10 years.

Trimming at the junction amounts to 9 bases on V and 8 bases on J, and the germline ends lie 14 bases apart. Taken from cysteine to phenylalanine, the CDR3 has 13 residues. Only the CDR3 portion is preserved as DNA: 39 bases, with reading frame beginning at the first base. Per the germline V gene, SGHAT is the CDR1 and FQNNGV is the CDR2. On this clonotype itself: Its binding antigen is unknown. No base quality information exists; no much larger clone differs at one position.

Overall study results and their limits: TRBV28, TRBJ1-2 and TRBJ2-5 were preferentially used in persistent disease, while TRBV20-1 and TRBJ2-1 were favored in newly diagnosed disease. As a limitation, the authors acknowledged that the small sample size may reduce accuracy. Only peripheral blood was studied, because thyroid tissue, the primary lesion, was inaccessible. Patients with persistent disease shared more public clonotypes (about 2,500) than newly diagnosed patients did (more than 900). Compared with newly diagnosed patients, persistent Graves' disease patients had lower TCR Shannon entropy and fewer highly expanded clones, which suggests clonal expansion. Sequencing and analysis were limited to the TCR beta chain.

What the time point label conveys for this sample: persistent/refractory GD, antithyroid drugs over 5 years with positive TRAb. For both TCR sequencing and RNA sequencing, RNA was extracted from PBMCs using TRIzol. Graves' disease was diagnosed according to American Thyroid Association guidelines. Patients for the study were recruited at an endocrinology department in Xi'an, China. Each patient gave about 10 milliliters of peripheral blood, collected in an EDTA anticoagulant tube. Ficoll Paque Plus density gradient separation was used to isolate PBMCs, and no further T cell sorting was done. An Agilent 2100 Bioanalyzer and agarose gel were used to assess RNA quality, and a NanoDrop 2000 was used to measure RNA concentration. Libraries were constructed by multiplex PCR. The sequencing machine was an Illumina HiSeq 4000. iRepertoire HTBI primers and Arm-PCR amplification of CDR3 regions were used to construct TCR beta libraries. Before sequencing, the PCR products went through gel purification. The study's processing was this. Gene usage analysis of CDR3 amino acid clonotypes relied on the roughly 64 TRBV and about 15 TRBJ segments identified across samples. Filtered high-quality paired reads were merged into contigs using COPE and FqMerger. BLAST was used to align contigs to IMGT TRBV, TRBD and TRBJ reference genes, with CDR3 defined following IMGT. Any clonotype with a frequency above 0.1% was counted as a highly expanded clone. Shannon entropy was used to measure repertoire diversity, and the Gini coefficient was used to measure V-J evenness. Clonotypes shared by more than one individual were considered public. In-frame beta chains were kept once TCRdb had trimmed the public reads at Q25 with fastp and called clones with MiXCR. Each CDR3 protein gets just one entry, which takes the most common genes and DNA from the rows behind it. TCRdb, rather than the study authors, made the V and J calls. The sample data list about 460,000 distinct CDR3 sequences, and roughly 23% of these were observed just once. The top ten constitute roughly 14% of the sample.

Sequences were derived from peripheral blood mononuclear cells (PBMCs), sampled when the disease was refractory, from a patient treated with antithyroid drugs. The TCR originated in a female donor with Graves disease. This chain is built from TRBV11-2 and TRBJ1-6, with no reliable assignment of the D segment. CDR3 sequence: CASSIGGDSPLHF. The DNA reads TGTGCCAGTAGTATCGGCGGGGATTCACCCCTCCACTTT.